The 19 T cell receptor beta chains listed next were all sequenced from one sample in a study of brain T cells in children with intractable seizures. The table came from immunoSEQ multiplex PCR; TCRdb's copy has only in-frame clones and leaves some out. The sample has roughly 80,000 clones; approximately 89% are singletons. Sequenced here: peripheral blood, sampled at surgery. The receptors stem from a girl aged 2 to 9 with Rasmussen encephalitis and intractable seizures.

The rearrangement joins TRBV12-3 or TRBV12-4 to TRBJ2-5; D tentatively reads TRBD1 or TRBD2 (5 bases each). This CDR3 has 12 residues. Trimming pared 5 bases from V and 5 bases from J, leaving 9 bases between. As DNA, the CDR3 is TGTGCCAGCAGTCACAGGAGGGAGACCCAGTACTTC. Protein sequence: CASSHRRETQYF.

V gene TRBV7-2 combines with J gene TRBJ2-5; 10 positions match TRBD1. The V and J ends lost 5 bases and 4 bases, in that order; junction bases with no gene match: 1. Germline lookup yields CDR1 SGHTA and CDR2 FQGNSA. CDR3 size: 13 residues. The CDR3 here is CASSRDRGETQYF. The CDR3 region has the DNA TGTGCCAGCAGCAGGGACAGGGGAGAGACCCAGTACTTC.

The rearrangement uses TRBV3-1 (or the pseudogene TRBV3-2) and TRBJ1-2, with D possibly TRBD1 on 6 matching bases. CDR1 and CDR2 from the germline V gene are LGHDT and YNNKEL (reference sequence). The CDR3 spans 15 residues. The V end was cut by 3 bases, the J end by 4 bases, with 15 bases between. In DNA, the CDR3 is TGTGCCAGCAGCCATGACAGGAAGGGAGGCTATGGCTACACCTTC. Translation gives CASSHDRKGGYGYTF.

The chain has TRBV5-4 and TRBJ1-1, with 9 bases that match TRBD1. V lost 4 bases and J lost 3; bases outside the gene matches: 13. Per the germline V gene, CDR1 is SGHNT and CDR2 is YYREEE (reference sequence). The CDR3 consists of 17 residues. As DNA, the CDR3 is TGTGCCAGCAGCCCGACGGACAGGGGAGTAGTTGACACTGAAGCTTTCTTT. Its protein is CASSPTDRGVVDTEAFF.

V usage is TRBV6-5 and J usage is TRBJ2-6, with D uncertain. The CDR3 is 14 residues long. Germline V gene sequence: CDR1 MNHEY, CDR2 SVGAGI. V dropped 6 bases and J dropped 0 bases, with 6 bases sitting between them. The CDR3 spells CASSAGSGANVLTF. DNA for the CDR3: TGTGCCAGCAGCGCAGGCTCTGGGGCCAACGTCCTGACTTTC.

V usage is TRBV2 and J usage is TRBJ1-5, with D possibly matching TRBD1 (5 bases). CDR1 and CDR2 (germline): SNHLY, FYNNEI. V gave up 8 bases and J gave up 2 bases, with 7 bases separating them. The CDR3 has 12 amino acids. CDR3 nucleotides: TGTGCCAGCTGGGGGGGCAATCAGCCCCAGCATTTT. This encodes CASWGGNQPQHF.

This clone was detected once. CDR3 sequence: CASSSGQGRYEQYF. CDR3 bases: TGTGCCAGCAGCTCCGGACAGGGGAGGTACGAGCAGTACTTC. J is TRBJ2-7 and V is TRBV13; 9 bases fit TRBD1. Losses at the gene ends were 4 bases for V and 4 bases for J; bases not matched to a gene: 5. This CDR3 contains 14 residues. Germline V gene data show CDR1 as PRHDT and CDR2 as FYEKMQ (reference sequence).

V gene TRBV6-2 or TRBV6-3 combines with J gene TRBJ2-2, with TRBD1 matching 8 bases. Germline-derived CDR1 and CDR2 are MNHEY and SVGEGT. The CDR3 sequence is 15 residues long. V was clipped by 5 bases and J by 5 bases; unmatched bases: 7. CDR3 nucleotides: TGTGCCAGCAGTCCCGGGACAGGACTAACCGGGGAGCTGTTTTTT. Protein: CASSPGTGLTGELFF.

This clone was found once. V and J are TRBV11-3 and TRBJ2-1; the match to TRBD2 covers 9 bases. The CDR3 contains 16 residues. Trimming at V came to 5 bases and at J to 6 bases, leaving 11 bases not matched to a gene. Germline-derived CDR1 and CDR2 are SGHNT and YENEEA. The CDR3 protein is CASSHQSGTSPNEQFF. Here the CDR3 DNA reads TGTGCCAGCAGCCACCAATCCGGGACTAGCCCCAATGAGCAGTTCTTC.

The chain joins TRBV18 to TRBJ2-3; the D is unclear. The germline V gene encodes CDR1 KGHSH and CDR2 LQKENI. CDR3 length: 16 amino acids. V was pared by 0 bases and J by 0 bases, with 10 bases between. The DNA of the CDR3 is TGTGCCAGCTCACCACCCATCCCCCATAGCACAGATACGCAGTATTTT. It translates to CASSPPIPHSTDTQYF.

The chain has TRBV20-1 and TRBJ2-7; D is undetermined. Germline loops: CDR1 DFQATT, CDR2 SNEGSKA (reference sequence). V was clipped by 6 bases and J by 4 bases, with 10 bases between them. The CDR3 covers 11 residues. The CDR3 loop reads CSAVLLYEQYF. CDR3 DNA sequence: TGCAGTGCCGTTCTCCTATACGAGCAGTACTTC.

V gene TRBV30 combines with J gene TRBJ1-5; tentative D call: TRBD1 (5 bases). Germline V lookup: CDR1 GTSNPN, CDR2 SVGIG (reference sequence). CDR3 length: 13 amino acids. V was pared by 2 bases and J by 4 bases, with 9 bases between. This CDR3 reads CAWSHKGNQPQHF. For the CDR3, the DNA is TGTGCCTGGAGTCATAAGGGGAATCAGCCCCAGCATTTT.

The rearrangement links TRBV21-1 to TRBJ2-3. TRBV21-1 is termed a pseudogene. CDR3 length: 16 residues. The CDR3 region is CASSKALGTGTDTQYF. CDR3 in DNA: TGTGCCAGCAGCAAAGCGCTGGGAACAGGCACAGATACGCAGTATTTT.

This chain links TRBV24-1 with TRBJ1-3; D remains ambiguous. The V and J ends lost 5 bases and 0 bases respectively, with 4 bases between them. The CDR3 is 13 residues long. Germline V lookup: CDR1 KGHDR, CDR2 SFDVKD. The DNA of the CDR3 is TGTGCCACCAGTGCAAGCTCTGGAAACACCATATATTTT. It specifies CATSASSGNTIYF.

J is TRBJ2-7 and V is TRBV5-6; possible D gene TRBD2, 5 bases. The CDR3 loop spans 14 amino acids. In germline, CDR1 is SGHDT, CDR2 YYEEEE. Trimming took off 4 bases at V and 1 base at J, with 12 bases between the two ends. This CDR3 reads CASSPGLYSYEQYF. CDR3 nucleotide sequence: TGTGCCAGCAGCCCTGGACTTTATTCCTACGAGCAGTACTTC.

The genes are TRBV30 and TRBJ2-7, with D unclear. The germline gives CDR1 GTSNPN, CDR2 SVGIG (reference sequence). The CDR3 runs 11 residues. V lost 5 bases and J 5 bases, leaving 10 bases between the germline ends. DNA of the CDR3: TGTGCCTGGGGTCGGTTGGACGAGCAGTACTTC. Translated: CAWGRLDEQYF.

The CDR3 region is CASSVDREVDGELFF. CDR3 coding DNA: TGTGCCAGCAGTGTTGACAGGGAAGTTGACGGGGAGCTGTTTTTT. The V and J genes are TRBV27 and TRBJ2-2; 7 bases match TRBD1. The CDR3 length is 15 residues. V was clipped by 5 bases and J by 7 bases; unmatched bases: 10. CDR1 MNHEY and CDR2 SMNVEV come from the germline V gene (reference sequence).

This rearrangement joins TRBV10-2 to TRBJ2-6; 9 bases fit TRBD1. Unmatched junction bases numbered 6, after V lost 8 bases and J lost 7 bases. The germline gives CDR1 WSHSY, CDR2 SAAADI. The CDR3 spans 14 residues. The CDR3 DNA follows: TGCGCCAGCTTAGGGACAGGGAAAGCCAACGTCCTGACTTTC. Translated, it gives CASLGTGKANVLTF.

This chain links TRBV6-5 with TRBJ2-1, with D perhaps TRBD1 or TRBD2 (5 bases each). Trimming left V 11 bases short and J 3 bases short, with 17 bases between. Germline assignment: CDR1 MNHEY and CDR2 SVGAGI. The CDR3 is 14 residues long. The DNA for the CDR3 is TGTGCCCGTCCACCGGGACGGATCTACAATGAGCAGTTCTTC. Protein product: CARPPGRIYNEQFF.